The clone carrying this TCR beta chain was seen ten or more times. TCRdb ran MiXCR on the RACE reads and lists one entry per CDR3 protein. The sample shows 350,000 to 400,000 distinct CDR3 sequences, about 5.1% of them seen only once. This specimen comes from a study of human T cells and chemical hapten exposure. Time point in this sample: pre-sensitization, week 0. Indicated treatment: therapeutic diphenylcyclopropenone sensitization with weekly scalp DPC. It was unfractionated whole blood from which total RNA was extracted. V lost 0 bases, J lost 2 bases, and 10 bases lay in between. Looked up from germline, CDR1 is SGHKS and CDR2 is YYEKEE (reference sequence). The CDR3 has 15 amino acids.

The receptor was isolated from a woman between 50 and 59 years old with alopecia areata. Some clones in this sample may be carry-over from other donors' samples. The chain joins TRBV5-5 to TRBJ2-3, with D uncertain. The material was whole blood, obtained in connection with sensitization to the hapten diphenylcyclopropenone (DPC). CDR3 region: CASSLGTTDTDTQYF. The DNA of the CDR3 is TGTGCCAGCAGCTTGGGGACCACCGACACAGATACGCAGTATTTT.